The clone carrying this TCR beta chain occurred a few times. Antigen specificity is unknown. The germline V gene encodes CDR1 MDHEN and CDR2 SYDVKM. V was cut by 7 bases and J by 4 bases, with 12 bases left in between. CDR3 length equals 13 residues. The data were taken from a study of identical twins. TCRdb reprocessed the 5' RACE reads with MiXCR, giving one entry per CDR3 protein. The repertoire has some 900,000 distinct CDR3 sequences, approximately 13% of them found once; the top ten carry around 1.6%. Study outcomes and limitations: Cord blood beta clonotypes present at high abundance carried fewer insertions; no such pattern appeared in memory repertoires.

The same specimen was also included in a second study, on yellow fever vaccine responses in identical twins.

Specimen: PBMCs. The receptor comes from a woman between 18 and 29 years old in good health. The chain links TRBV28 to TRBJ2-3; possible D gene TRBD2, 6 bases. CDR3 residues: CASKTGVPDTQYF. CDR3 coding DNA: TGTGCCAGCAAAACGGGAGTACCAGATACGCAGTATTTT.